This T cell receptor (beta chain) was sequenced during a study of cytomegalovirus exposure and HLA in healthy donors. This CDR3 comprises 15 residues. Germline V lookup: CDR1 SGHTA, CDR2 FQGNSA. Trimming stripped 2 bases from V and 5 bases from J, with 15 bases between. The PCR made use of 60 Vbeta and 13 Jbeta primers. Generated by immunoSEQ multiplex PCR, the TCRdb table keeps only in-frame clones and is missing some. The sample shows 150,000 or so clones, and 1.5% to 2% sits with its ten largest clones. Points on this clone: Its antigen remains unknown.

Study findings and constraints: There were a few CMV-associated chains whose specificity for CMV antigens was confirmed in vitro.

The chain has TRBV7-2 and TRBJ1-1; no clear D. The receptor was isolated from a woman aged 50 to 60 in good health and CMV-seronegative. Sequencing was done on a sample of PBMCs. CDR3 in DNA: TGTGCCAGCAGCTTACCTGTACGAGCTGAAACTGAAGCTTTCTTT. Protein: CASSLPVRAETEAFF.